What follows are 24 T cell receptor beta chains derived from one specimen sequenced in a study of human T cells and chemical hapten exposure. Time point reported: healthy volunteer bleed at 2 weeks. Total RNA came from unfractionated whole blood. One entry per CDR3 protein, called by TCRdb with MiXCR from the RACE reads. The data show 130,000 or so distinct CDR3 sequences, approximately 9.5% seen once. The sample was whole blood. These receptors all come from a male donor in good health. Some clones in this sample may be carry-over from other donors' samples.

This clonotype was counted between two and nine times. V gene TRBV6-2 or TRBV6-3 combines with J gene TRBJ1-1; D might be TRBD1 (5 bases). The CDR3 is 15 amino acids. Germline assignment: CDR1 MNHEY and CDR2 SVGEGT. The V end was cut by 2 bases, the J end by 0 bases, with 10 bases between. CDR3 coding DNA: TGTGCCAGCAGTTACAGGGGAGGCATGAACACTGAAGCTTTCTTT. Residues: CASSYRGGMNTEAFF.

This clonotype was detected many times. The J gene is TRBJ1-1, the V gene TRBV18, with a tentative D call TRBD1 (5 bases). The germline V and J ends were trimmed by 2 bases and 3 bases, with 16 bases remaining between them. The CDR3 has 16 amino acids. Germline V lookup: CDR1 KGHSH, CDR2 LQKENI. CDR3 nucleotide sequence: TGTGCCAGCTCACCAGCCGAGGTGGGGGTGTACACTGAAGCTTTCTTT. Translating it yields CASSPAEVGVYTEAFF.

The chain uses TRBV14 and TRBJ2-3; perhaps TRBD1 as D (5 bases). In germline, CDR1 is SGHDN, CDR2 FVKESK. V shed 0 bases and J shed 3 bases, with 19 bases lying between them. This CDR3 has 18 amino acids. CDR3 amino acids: CASSQDSRQGLRTDTQYF. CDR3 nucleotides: TGTGCCAGCAGCCAAGATAGCCGGCAGGGATTGAGAACAGATACGCAGTATTTT.

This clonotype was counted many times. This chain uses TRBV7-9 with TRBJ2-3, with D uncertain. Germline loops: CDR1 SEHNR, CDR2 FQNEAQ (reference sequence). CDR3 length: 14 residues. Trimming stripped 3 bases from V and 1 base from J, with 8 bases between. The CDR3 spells CASSFYGGTDTQYF. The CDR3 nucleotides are TGTGCCAGCAGCTTTTATGGAGGCACAGATACGCAGTATTTT.

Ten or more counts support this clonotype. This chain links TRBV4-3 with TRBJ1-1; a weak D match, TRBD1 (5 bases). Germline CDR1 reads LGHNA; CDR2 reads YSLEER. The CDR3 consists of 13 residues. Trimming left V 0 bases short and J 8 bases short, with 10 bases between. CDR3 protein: CASSQEAGFEAFF. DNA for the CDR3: TGCGCCAGCAGCCAAGAGGCAGGGTTCGAAGCTTTCTTT.

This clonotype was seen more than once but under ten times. The chain's CDR3 is CAISELAGGPRQETQYF. The CDR3 bases are TGTGCCATCAGTGAACTAGCGGGAGGGCCGAGGCAAGAGACCCAGTACTTC. The rearrangement uses TRBV10-3 and TRBJ2-5; 13 bases are a match to TRBD2. Germline loops: CDR1 ENHRY, CDR2 SYGVKD. CDR3 size: 17 residues. V lost 3 bases and J lost 2; bases outside the gene matches: 6.

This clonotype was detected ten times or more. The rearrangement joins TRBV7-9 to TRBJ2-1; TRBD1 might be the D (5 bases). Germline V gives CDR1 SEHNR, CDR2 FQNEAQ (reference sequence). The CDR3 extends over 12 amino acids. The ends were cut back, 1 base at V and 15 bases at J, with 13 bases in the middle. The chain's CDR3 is CASSLGAPGAFF. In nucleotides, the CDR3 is TGTGCCAGCAGCTTAGGAGCCCCTGGGGCGTTCTTC.

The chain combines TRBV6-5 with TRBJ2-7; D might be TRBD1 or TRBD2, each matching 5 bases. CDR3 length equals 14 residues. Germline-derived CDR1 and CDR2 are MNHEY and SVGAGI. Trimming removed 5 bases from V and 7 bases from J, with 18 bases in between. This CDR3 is CASSQYRDPWEQYF. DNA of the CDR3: TGTGCCAGCAGTCAATACCGGGACCCTTGGGAGCAGTACTTC.

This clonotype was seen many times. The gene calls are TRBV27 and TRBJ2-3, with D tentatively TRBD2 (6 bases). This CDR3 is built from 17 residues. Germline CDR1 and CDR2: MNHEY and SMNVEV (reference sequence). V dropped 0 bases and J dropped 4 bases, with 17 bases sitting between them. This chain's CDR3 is CASSLSATLRGADTQYF. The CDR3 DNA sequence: TGTGCCAGCAGTTTATCGGCTACTTTGCGGGGTGCAGATACGCAGTATTTT.

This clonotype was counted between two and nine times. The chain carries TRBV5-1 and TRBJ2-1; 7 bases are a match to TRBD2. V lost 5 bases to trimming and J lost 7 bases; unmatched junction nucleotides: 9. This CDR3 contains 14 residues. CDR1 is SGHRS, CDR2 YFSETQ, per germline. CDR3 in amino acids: CASRDGEGRNEQFF. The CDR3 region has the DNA TGCGCCAGCAGAGATGGGGAGGGACGGAATGAGCAGTTCTTC.

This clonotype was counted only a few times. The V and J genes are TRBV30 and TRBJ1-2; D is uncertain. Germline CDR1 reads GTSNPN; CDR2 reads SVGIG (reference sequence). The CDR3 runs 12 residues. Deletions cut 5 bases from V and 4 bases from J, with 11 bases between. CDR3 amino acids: CAWGEWSYGYTF. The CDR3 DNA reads TGTGCCTGGGGAGAGTGGAGCTATGGCTACACCTTC.

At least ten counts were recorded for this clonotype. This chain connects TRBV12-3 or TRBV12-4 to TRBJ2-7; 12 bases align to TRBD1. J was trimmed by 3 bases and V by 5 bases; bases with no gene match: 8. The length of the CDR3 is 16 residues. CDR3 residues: CASSRDRGPFNYEQYF. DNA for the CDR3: TGTGCCAGCAGTCGGGACAGGGGGCCATTTAACTACGAGCAGTACTTC.

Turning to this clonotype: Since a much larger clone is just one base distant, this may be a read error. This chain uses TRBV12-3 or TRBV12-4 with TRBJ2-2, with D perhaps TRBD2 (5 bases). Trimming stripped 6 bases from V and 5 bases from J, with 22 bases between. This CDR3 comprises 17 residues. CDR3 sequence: CASSTVTNPLETGELFF. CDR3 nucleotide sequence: TGTGCCAGCAGCACCGTGACTAACCCTCTGGAGACCGGGGAGCTGTTTTTT.

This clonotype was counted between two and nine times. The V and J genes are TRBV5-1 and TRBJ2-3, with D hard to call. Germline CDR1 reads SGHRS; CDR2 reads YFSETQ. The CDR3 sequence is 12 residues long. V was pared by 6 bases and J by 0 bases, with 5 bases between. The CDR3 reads CASKESTDTQYF. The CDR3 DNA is TGCGCCAGCAAGGAGAGCACAGATACGCAGTATTTT.

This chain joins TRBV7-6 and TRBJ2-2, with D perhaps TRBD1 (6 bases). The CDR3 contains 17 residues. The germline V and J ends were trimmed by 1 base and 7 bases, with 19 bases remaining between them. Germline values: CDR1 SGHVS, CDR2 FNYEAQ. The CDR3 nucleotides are TGTGCCAGCAGCTTAGACCGGGACAAGGCCCTTGTCGGGGAGCTGTTTTTT. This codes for CASSLDRDKALVGELFF.

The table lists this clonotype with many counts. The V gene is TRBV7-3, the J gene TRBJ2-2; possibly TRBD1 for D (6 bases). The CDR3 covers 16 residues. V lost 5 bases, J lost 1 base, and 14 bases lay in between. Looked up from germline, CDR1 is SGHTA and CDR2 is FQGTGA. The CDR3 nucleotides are TGTGCCAGCAGCCCTGACAGGCCACTGAACACCGGGGAGCTGTTTTTT. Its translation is CASSPDRPLNTGELFF.

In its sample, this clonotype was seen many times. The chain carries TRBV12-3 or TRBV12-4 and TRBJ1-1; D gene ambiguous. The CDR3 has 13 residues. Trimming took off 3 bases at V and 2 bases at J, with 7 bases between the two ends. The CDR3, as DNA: TGTGCCAGCAGTTTTTCACTAAACACTGAAGCTTTCTTT. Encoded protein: CASSFSLNTEAFF.

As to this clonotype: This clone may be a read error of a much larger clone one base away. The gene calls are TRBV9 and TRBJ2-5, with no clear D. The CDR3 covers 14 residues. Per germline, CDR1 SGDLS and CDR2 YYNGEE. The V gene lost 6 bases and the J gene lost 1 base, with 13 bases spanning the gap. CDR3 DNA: TGTGCCAGCAACCCCACAAGGACCCAAGAGACCCAGTACTTC. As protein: CASNPTRTQETQYF.

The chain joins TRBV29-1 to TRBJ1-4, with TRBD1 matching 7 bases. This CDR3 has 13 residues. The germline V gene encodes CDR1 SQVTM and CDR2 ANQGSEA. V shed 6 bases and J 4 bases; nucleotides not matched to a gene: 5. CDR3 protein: CSVGDRDNEKLFF. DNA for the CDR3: TGCAGCGTGGGAGACAGGGATAATGAAAAACTGTTTTTT.

CDR3 DNA: TGCAGTGCTAGGGGGGAAGGAGCGGGACCCACAGATACGCAGTATTTT. Protein sequence: CSARGEGAGPTDTQYF. The chain joins TRBV20-1 to TRBJ2-3; TRBD2 matches at 7 bases. Germline CDR1 is DFQATT and CDR2 is SNEGSKA (reference sequence). The CDR3 consists of 16 residues. Trimming took 3 bases from V and 2 from J; bases not matched to a gene: 11.

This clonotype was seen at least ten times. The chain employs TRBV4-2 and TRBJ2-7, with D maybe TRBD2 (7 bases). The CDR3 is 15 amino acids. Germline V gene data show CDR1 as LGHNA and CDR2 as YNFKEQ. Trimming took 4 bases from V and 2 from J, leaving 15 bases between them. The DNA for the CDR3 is TGTGCCAGCAGCCCCGAGGGGGAGGGTACCTACGAGCAGTACTTC. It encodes CASSPEGEGTYEQYF.

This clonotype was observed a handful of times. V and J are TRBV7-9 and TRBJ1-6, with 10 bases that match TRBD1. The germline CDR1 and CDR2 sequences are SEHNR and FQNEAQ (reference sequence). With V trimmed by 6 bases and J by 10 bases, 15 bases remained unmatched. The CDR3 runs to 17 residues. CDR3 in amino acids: CASRPGQGLDIWSPLHF. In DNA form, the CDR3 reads TGTGCCAGCAGGCCGGGACAGGGGCTCGACATTTGGTCACCCCTCCACTTT.

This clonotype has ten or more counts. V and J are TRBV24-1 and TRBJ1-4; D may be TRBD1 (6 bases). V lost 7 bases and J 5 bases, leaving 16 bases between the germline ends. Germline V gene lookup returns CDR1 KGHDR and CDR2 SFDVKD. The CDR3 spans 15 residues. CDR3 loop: CATSPGQPKNEKLFF. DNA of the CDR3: TGTGCCACCAGCCCCGGACAGCCGAAGAATGAAAAACTGTTTTTT.

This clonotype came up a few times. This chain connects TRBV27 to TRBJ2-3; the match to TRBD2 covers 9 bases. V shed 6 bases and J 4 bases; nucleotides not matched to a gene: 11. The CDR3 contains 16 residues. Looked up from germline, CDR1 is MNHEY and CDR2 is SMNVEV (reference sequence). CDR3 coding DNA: TGTGCCAGCAGATTCGAATGGGGCGGGGGGGCAGATACGCAGTATTTT. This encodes CASRFEWGGGADTQYF.